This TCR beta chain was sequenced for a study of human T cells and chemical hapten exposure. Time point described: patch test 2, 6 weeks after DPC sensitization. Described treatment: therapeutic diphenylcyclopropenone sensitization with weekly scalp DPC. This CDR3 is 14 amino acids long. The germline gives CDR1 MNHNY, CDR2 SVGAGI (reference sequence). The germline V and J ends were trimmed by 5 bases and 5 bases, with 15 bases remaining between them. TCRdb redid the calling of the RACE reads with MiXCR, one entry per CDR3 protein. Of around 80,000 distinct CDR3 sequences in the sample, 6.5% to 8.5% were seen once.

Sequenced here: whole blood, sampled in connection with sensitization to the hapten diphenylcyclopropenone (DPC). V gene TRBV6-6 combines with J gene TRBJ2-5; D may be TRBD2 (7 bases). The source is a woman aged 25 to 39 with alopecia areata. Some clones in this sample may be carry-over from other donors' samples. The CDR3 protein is CASSNPRGPETQYF. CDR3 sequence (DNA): TGTGCCAGCAGTAACCCGCGGGGGCCTGAGACCCAGTACTTC.